The 28 T cell receptor beta chains given below trace back to one sample, sequenced in a study of blood T cell repertoires in COVID-19. Generated by immunoSEQ multiplex PCR, the TCRdb table keeps only in-frame clones and is missing some. The sample lists about 260,000 clones, about 87% occurring once. Source material: peripheral blood. Receptors originate from a woman in her fifties or sixties with acute or convalescent COVID-19.

The CDR3 DNA reads as TGCGCCAGCAGCCACGGGCGCAGGGTGAATGAAAAACTGTTTTTT. It specifies CASSHGRRVNEKLFF. The chain has TRBV4-3 and TRBJ1-4; D is perhaps TRBD1 (5 bases). The CDR3 has 15 amino acids. Deletions cut 3 bases from V and 5 bases from J, with 13 bases between. The germline V gene has CDR1 LGHNA and CDR2 YSLEER.

This chain connects TRBV28 to TRBJ1-3, with 11 nucleotides matching TRBD1. The germline gives CDR1 MDHEN, CDR2 SYDVKM. CDR3 length: 16 amino acids. Trimming cost V 6 bases and J 7 bases; bases outside gene matches: 11. The CDR3 DNA sequence: TGTGCCAGCAGCACGTCCGGACAGGGGGCAGGGAACACCATATATTTT. Translating it yields CASSTSGQGAGNTIYF.

This chain uses TRBV4-1 with TRBJ2-5; 7 nucleotides agree with TRBD2. Germline trimming cut 2 bases from V and 4 bases from J; bases unmatched to any gene: 7. The CDR3 contains 15 residues. From germline, CDR1 is MGHRA and CDR2 YSYEKL. The CDR3 DNA is TGCGCCAGCAGCCAAATAGGACTAGTATCAGAGACCCAGTACTTC. Protein sequence: CASSQIGLVSETQYF.

V usage is TRBV21-1 and J usage is TRBJ2-3; the table's D call, TRBD2, was not checked against the DNA. TRBV21-1 is assigned pseudogene status. The CDR3 is made up of 15 amino acids. The CDR3 here is CASSKGLSSTDTQYF. The CDR3 region has the DNA TGTGCCAGCAGCAAAGGTCTATCTAGCACAGATACGCAGTATTTT.

The chain couples TRBV27 to TRBJ2-1, with TRBD2 matching over 8 bases. The CDR3 loop spans 13 amino acids. Germline V gene sequence: CDR1 MNHEY, CDR2 SMNVEV (reference sequence). V dropped 3 bases and J dropped 15; count of bases not matched to a gene: 10. CDR3 sequence reads: CASSLRGLVGLFF. As DNA, the CDR3 is TGTGCCAGCAGTTTGCGGGGACTAGTAGGATTGTTCTTC.

This clone was observed a handful of times. J is TRBJ2-7 and V is TRBV5-3; a possible D gene is TRBD2 (5 bases). TRBV5-3 is an open reading frame whose function is uncertain. Deletions cut 4 bases from V and 3 bases from J, with 8 bases between. The CDR3 is made up of 12 amino acids. CDR3 DNA: TGTGCCAGAAGCGGACGGGACTACGAGCAGTACTTC. The encoded protein is CARSGRDYEQYF.

The rearrangement uses TRBV6-4 and TRBJ2-3, with 11 bases lining up with TRBD1. The trim removed 0 bases at V and 8 bases at J, leaving 7 bases unmatched. The CDR3 sequence is 16 residues long. Per germline, CDR1 MRHNA and CDR2 SNTAGT. The CDR3 sequence is CASSDSDRGPGLTQYF. CDR3 in DNA: TGTGCCAGCAGTGACTCGGACAGGGGGCCCGGGCTTACGCAGTATTTT.

This chain connects TRBV10-3 to TRBJ2-7, with TRBD2 matching over 8 bases. Germline values: CDR1 ENHRY, CDR2 SYGVKD. The CDR3 runs to 15 residues. Unmatched junction bases numbered 8, after V lost 6 bases and J lost 1 base. The CDR3 loop is CAIRGSGTGSYEQYF. DNA of the CDR3: TGTGCCATCAGAGGTAGCGGGACCGGATCCTACGAGCAGTACTTC.

The rearrangement links TRBV30 to TRBJ2-3, with a possible D match to TRBD2 (6 bases). This CDR3 is 16 amino acids long. The V and J ends lost 5 bases and 2 bases respectively, with 20 bases between them. CDR1 and CDR2 (germline): GTSNPN, SVGIG (reference sequence). The CDR3 is CAWGGTISGFTDTQYF. Here the CDR3 DNA reads TGTGCCTGGGGGGGTACTATTAGCGGATTCACAGATACGCAGTATTTT.

The chain employs TRBV5-1 and TRBJ2-2; 7 bases are a match to TRBD1. J gave up 2 bases and V 0 bases, and 4 bases lay outside the gene matches. Looked up from germline, CDR1 is SGHRS and CDR2 is YFSETQ. The CDR3 contains 16 residues. The DNA for the CDR3 is TGCGCCAGCAGCTTGGGGCAGGGGGACAACACCGGGGAGCTGTTTTTT. Translation gives CASSLGQGDNTGELFF. Full variable domain (outside the CDR3, taken from reference TRBV5-1 and TRBJ2-2): KAGVTQTPRYLIKTRGQQVTLSCSPISGHRSVSWYQQTPGQGLQFLFEYFSETQRNKGNFPGRFSGRQFSNSRSEMNVSTLELGDSALYLCASSLGQGDNTGELFFGEGSRLTVL.

J is TRBJ2-3 and V is TRBV20-1, with D maybe TRBD1 (6 bases). Trimming took 4 bases from V and 5 from J, leaving 7 bases between them. Per germline, CDR1 DFQATT and CDR2 SNEGSKA (reference sequence). There are 11 residues in the CDR3. CDR3 DNA: TGCAGTGCTACAGGGGAAGATACGCAGTATTTT. Amino acid sequence: CSATGEDTQYF.

This clone was detected once. The rearrangement uses TRBV9 and TRBJ2-7; 10 nucleotides align to TRBD2. CDR1 is SGDLS, CDR2 YYNGEE, per germline. The ends lost 4 bases at V and 2 bases at J; junction bases unmatched: 3. This CDR3 comprises 14 residues. In nucleotides, the CDR3 is TGTGCCAGCAGCTTAACTAGCGGGGCCTACGAGCAGTACTTC. It specifies CASSLTSGAYEQYF. Supplemented by reference TRBV9 and TRBJ2-7, the full variable domain reads DSGVTQTPKHLITATGQRVTLRCSPRSGDLSVYWYQQSLDQGLQFLIQYYNGEERAKGNILERFSAQQFPDLHSELNLSSLELGDSALYFCASSLTSGAYEQYFGPGTRLTVT.

The rearrangement links TRBV28 to TRBJ1-2; unclear D gene. Trimming stripped 5 bases from V and 3 bases from J, with 10 bases between. The CDR3 is 13 amino acids. Germline loops: CDR1 MDHEN, CDR2 SYDVKM. This chain's CDR3 is CASSPPFYYGYTF. CDR3 DNA sequence: TGTGCCAGCAGTCCCCCGTTTTACTATGGCTACACCTTC.

The chain employs TRBV15 and TRBJ1-4; no firm D call. Per germline, CDR1 LNHNV and CDR2 YYDKDF (reference sequence). V lost 1 base to trimming and J lost 7 bases, with 7 bases between them. The CDR3 is 13 amino acids. CDR3 amino acids: CATSRVDSEKLFF. CDR3 nucleotides: TGTGCCACCAGCAGAGTAGATAGTGAAAAACTGTTTTTT.

The J gene is TRBJ1-2, the V gene TRBV7-9, with 10 bases aligning to TRBD1. V gave up 5 bases and J gave up 1 base; unmatched junction bases: 4. Germline loops: CDR1 SEHNR, CDR2 FQNEAQ (reference sequence). The CDR3 covers 15 residues. The CDR3 coding sequence is TGTGCCAGCAGCCCGTGGGACAGGGGTAACTATGGCTACACCTTC. This sequence encodes CASSPWDRGNYGYTF.

This chain joins TRBV6-1 and TRBJ2-5, with D possibly matching TRBD2 (5 bases). The CDR3 has 14 residues. Trimming left V 5 bases short and J 5 bases short, with 15 bases between. Germline loops: CDR1 MNHNS, CDR2 SASEGT. The CDR3 protein is CASSSARDTETQYF. The CDR3, as DNA: TGTGCCAGCAGTTCTGCTCGGGATACGGAGACCCAGTACTTC.

The CDR3: CASSLVALGYGSPLHF. The CDR3 region has the DNA TGCGCCAGCAGCTTGGTGGCACTAGGCTATGGTTCACCCCTCCACTTT. The V gene is TRBV5-1, the J gene TRBJ1-6; D unresolved. V lost 0 bases, J lost 9 bases, and 16 bases lay in between. The CDR3 contains 16 residues. Per germline, CDR1 SGHRS and CDR2 YFSETQ.

V and J are TRBV7-9 and TRBJ1-2; 7 bases match TRBD1. V trimming: 3 bases; J trimming: 3 bases; junction bases outside the gene matches: 7. Germline CDR1 SEHNR, CDR2 FQNEAQ (reference sequence). There are 15 residues in the CDR3. In nucleotides, the CDR3 is TGTGCCAGCAGCTTGGGAATACAGGGGTACTATGGCTACACCTTC. It encodes CASSLGIQGYYGYTF.

This sequence joins TRBV28 and TRBJ2-2, with D tentatively TRBD2 (5 bases). V was trimmed by 5 bases and J by 5 bases, leaving 18 bases between them. The CDR3 consists of 16 residues. Germline CDR1 MDHEN, CDR2 SYDVKM. CDR3 region: CASSRFKVSGTGELFF. CDR3 nucleotide sequence: TGTGCCAGCAGTCGGTTTAAGGTCTCGGGGACCGGGGAGCTGTTTTTT.

The CDR3 DNA reads as TGTGCCAGCAGCTTAGCGGTTCAGGGGGCCCATGAGCAGTTCTTC. Residues: CASSLAVQGAHEQFF. The rearrangement links TRBV7-8 to TRBJ2-1; TRBD1 matches at 8 bases. The germline V gene encodes CDR1 SGHVS and CDR2 FQNEAQ. The CDR3 is 15 amino acids. After removal of 0 bases from V and 8 bases from J, the junction contained 6 bases not matched to a gene. The full variable domain, with the rest looked up from reference TRBV7-8 and TRBJ2-1, is GAGVSQSPRYKVAKRGQDVALRCDPISGHVSLFWYQQALGQGPEFLTYFQNEAQLDKSGLPSDRFFAERPEGSVSTLKIQRTQQEDSAVYLCASSLAVQGAHEQFFGPGTRLTVL.

Written as DNA, the CDR3 is TGTGCCAGCAGTCCCACACGGAACACTGAAGCTTTCTTT. Translation gives CASSPTRNTEAFF. The rearrangement links TRBV6-5 to TRBJ1-1; D is unclear. The ends were cut back, 5 bases at V and 1 base at J, with 8 bases in the middle. The CDR3 has 13 amino acids. Germline CDR1 is MNHEY and CDR2 is SVGAGI.

This clone was detected only once. V usage is TRBV5-5 and J usage is TRBJ1-2; D not resolved. The CDR3 runs 14 residues. V lost 1 base and J lost 3, with 10 bases in between. Germline values: CDR1 SGHKS, CDR2 YYEKEE (reference sequence). The CDR3 sequence: CASSLQVRDYGYTF. The DNA for the CDR3 is TGTGCCAGCAGCTTGCAGGTCAGAGACTATGGCTACACCTTC.

The chain joins TRBV18 to TRBJ2-3; the match to TRBD2 covers 7 bases. Germline trimming cut 2 bases from V and 2 bases from J; bases unmatched to any gene: 4. CDR3 size: 15 residues. CDR1 and CDR2 (germline): KGHSH, LQKENI. The CDR3 DNA sequence: TGTGCCAGCTCACCAACGCTAGCGGACACAGATACGCAGTATTTT. It encodes CASSPTLADTDTQYF.

The chain uses TRBV19 and TRBJ1-1; TRBD1 matches 9 bases. J was trimmed by 3 bases and V by 6 bases; bases with no gene match: 11. Germline lookup yields CDR1 LNHDA and CDR2 SQIVND (reference sequence). The CDR3 has 16 residues. In DNA form, the CDR3 reads TGTGCCAGTAGACAGGGGGCATGGTATGGGGACACTGAAGCTTTCTTT. This encodes CASRQGAWYGDTEAFF.

The chain links TRBV3-1 (or the pseudogene TRBV3-2) to TRBJ2-1, with 8 bases aligning to TRBD2. Germline V gene lookup returns CDR1 LGHDT and CDR2 YNNKEL (reference sequence). V lost 3 bases, J lost 7 bases, and 14 bases stayed unmatched. This CDR3 is 17 amino acids long. The CDR3 nucleotides are TGTGCCAGCAGCCAGTACGAGCGGGAGTTGATTGGGAATGAGCAGTTCTTC. Protein sequence: CASSQYERELIGNEQFF.

The V call is TRBV30, the J call TRBJ1-1, with D perhaps matching TRBD1 (5 bases). The germline CDR1 and CDR2 sequences are GTSNPN and SVGIG (reference sequence). There are 13 residues in the CDR3. V lost 0 bases and J 5 bases, leaving 10 bases between the germline ends. This CDR3 is CAWSVWEGTEAFF. For the CDR3, the DNA is TGTGCCTGGAGTGTCTGGGAGGGGACTGAAGCTTTCTTT.

This chain joins TRBV6-6 and TRBJ2-7; 13 nucleotides line up with TRBD2. V was pared by 2 bases and J by 7 bases, with 2 bases of the junction left unmatched. This CDR3 comprises 14 residues. Germline V gene sequence: CDR1 MNHNY, CDR2 SVGAGI (reference sequence). The CDR3 here is CASSYELAGGEQYF. CDR3 DNA: TGTGCCAGCAGTTACGAACTAGCGGGAGGGGAGCAGTACTTC.

The chain recombines TRBV7-9 with TRBJ2-1; possible D gene TRBD1, 5 bases. The germline V gene encodes CDR1 SEHNR and CDR2 FQNEAQ (reference sequence). CDR3 length equals 13 residues. The germline V and J ends were trimmed by 7 bases and 9 bases, with 16 bases remaining between them. CDR3 amino acids: CASTSKHQGEQFF. CDR3 coding DNA: TGTGCCAGCACTTCAAAGCACCAGGGTGAGCAGTTCTTC.